This TCR beta chain appears in the sequencing data of a study of T cells in Graves' hyperthyroidism and ophthalmopathy. Overall study findings and caveats: Blood also contained most expanded thyroid clonotypes above 0.001.

As concerns this clonotype: The antigen remains undetermined.

Amplification yielded TCR beta CDR3 regions, with RNA transcripts as the source. With the HTBI primer set, the TCR CDR3 went through a first round of RT-PCR. TCRdb ran MiXCR on the multiplex PCR reads and lists one entry per CDR3 protein. The data contain about 500,000 distinct CDR3 sequences, 16% of them singletons. The sequencing input was blood. This sequence was found in a woman aged 18 to 35 with Graves' hyperthyroidism.

The CDR3 protein is CASSLGLAGAEQYF. Written as DNA, the CDR3 is TGTGCCAGCAGTTTGGGACTAGCGGGCGCCGAGCAGTACTTC. This chain uses TRBV27 with TRBJ2-7; TRBD2 agrees at 12 bases. CDR3 size: 14 residues. J lost 6 bases, V lost 3 bases, and 3 bases had no gene match. The germline V gene encodes CDR1 MNHEY and CDR2 SMNVEV (reference sequence).